This passage covers 7 T cell receptor beta chains from one sample sequenced in a study of cytomegalovirus exposure and HLA in healthy donors. Profiling relied on immunoSEQ multiplex PCR, and the TCRdb table lists in-frame clones only, not all of them. The profile shows about 170,000 clones, approximately 89% of them singletons. Sequencing was performed on PBMCs. The source of these receptors is a man aged 18 to 30 in good health and CMV-seropositive.

The V and J genes are TRBV30 and TRBJ2-7; possible D gene TRBD1, 6 bases. Trimming pared 3 bases from V and 0 bases from J, leaving 15 bases between. This CDR3 has 15 residues. Germline assignment: CDR1 GTSNPN and CDR2 SVGIG (reference sequence). In DNA form, the CDR3 reads TGTGCCTGGAGAGGTTACACAGGGAGCTCCTACGAGCAGTACTTC. Amino acids: CAWRGYTGSSYEQYF.

J is TRBJ2-3 and V is TRBV7-3, with D possibly being TRBD2 (5 bases). V was cut by 8 bases and J by 0 bases, with 15 bases left in between. The CDR3 covers 15 residues. Germline CDR1 and CDR2: SGHTA and FQGTGA. The CDR3 loop reads CASRRTGESTDTQYF. CDR3 DNA sequence: TGTGCCAGCCGCCGGACCGGGGAAAGCACAGATACGCAGTATTTT.

This chain joins TRBV7-3 and TRBJ2-1; TRBD1 might be the D (5 bases). Trimming cost V 5 bases and J 2 bases, with 13 bases left between them. In germline, CDR1 is SGHTA, CDR2 FQGTGA. The CDR3 length is 15 residues. Here the CDR3 DNA reads TGTGCCAGCAGCCGCACGACGGACACCTACAATGAGCAGTTCTTC. Its translation: CASSRTTDTYNEQFF. Looking up the rest from reference TRBV7-3 and TRBJ2-1 gives the full variable domain: GAGVSQTPSNKVTEKGKYVELRCDPISGHTALYWYRQSLGQGPEFLIYFQGTGAADDSGLPNDRFFAVRPEGSVSTLKIQRTERGDSAVYLCASSRTTDTYNEQFFGPGTRLTVL.

The J gene is TRBJ2-3, the V gene TRBV10-3, with 15 bases fitting TRBD2. J was trimmed by 0 bases and V by 6 bases; bases with no gene match: 4. The CDR3 has 17 residues. CDR1 and CDR2 (germline): ENHRY, SYGVKD. This CDR3 is CAIRGLAGGHSTDTQYF. The DNA of the CDR3 is TGTGCCATCAGGGGACTAGCGGGAGGACATAGCACAGATACGCAGTATTTT.

The V gene is TRBV28, the J gene TRBJ2-7; 7 nucleotides match TRBD2. Germline trimming cut 7 bases from V and 4 bases from J; bases unmatched to any gene: 10. Germline V gene data show CDR1 as MDHEN and CDR2 as SYDVKM. The CDR3 length is 14 residues. CDR3: CASTSGGRGYEQYF. The DNA of the CDR3 is TGTGCCAGCACCTCTGGCGGGAGAGGGTACGAGCAGTACTTC.

The chain recombines TRBV7-2 with TRBJ1-3; unclear D gene. Germline loops: CDR1 SGHTA, CDR2 FQGNSA. V was clipped by 1 base and J by 0 bases, with 4 bases between them. This CDR3 is built from 14 residues. The CDR3: CASSLEPSGNTIYF. CDR3 DNA sequence: TGTGCCAGCAGCTTAGAGCCCTCTGGAAACACCATATATTTT.

CDR3 protein: CASSSSGPVSYEQYF. As DNA, the CDR3 is TGTGCCAGCAGTTCGTCAGGGCCTGTCTCCTACGAGCAGTACTTC. The chain links TRBV28 to TRBJ2-7; tentatively, D is TRBD1 (5 bases). V was shortened by 4 bases and J by 0 bases, with 13 bases between the two germline ends. Germline V lookup: CDR1 MDHEN, CDR2 SYDVKM. CDR3 length equals 15 residues.